A selection of T cell receptor beta chains follows, all from one sample in a study of PD-1 blockade in classical Hodgkin lymphoma. Only in-frame clones appear in the TCRdb table, and some are missing; sequencing was by immunoSEQ multiplex PCR. Here the sample spans 23,000 or so clones, about 86% being singletons. Material: CD8+ T cells from blood. The receptor set was obtained from a human donor with classical Hodgkin lymphoma. Each CDR3 is given with its conserved first and last residue. The D gene is left open where the match is weak. Not all rows give a size; the values are once, few, many and, for expanded clones, a class.

TRBJ2-5 | TRBV6-5 | - | TRBD2 | CASSSSGGRGETQYF | TGTGCCAGCAGTTCTAGCGGGGGGCGGGGAGAGACCCAGTACTTC
TRBJ2-5 | TRBV7-9 | - | - | CASSSTRGKQTQYF | TGTGCCAGCAGCTCCACACGGGGTAAACAGACCCAGTACTTC
TRBJ2-1 | TRBV15 | - | - | CATSRDQDREQFF | TGTGCCACCAGCAGAGACCAGGACCGTGAGCAGTTCTTC
TRBJ2-1 | TRBV19 | - | TRBD2 | CASSPGTSGSSPYNEQFF | TGTGCCAGTAGTCCCGGGACTAGCGGGAGCTCCCCCTACAATGAGCAGTTCTTC
TRBJ2-1 | TRBV13 | - | TRBD2 | CASSVPSGSWNEQFF | TGTGCCAGCAGCGTACCTAGCGGGAGCTGGAATGAGCAGTTCTTC
TRBJ2-6 | TRBV21-1 | - | - | CASISTGLLSVANVLTF | TGTGCCAGCATTTCGACAGGACTTCTCTCTGTGGCCAACGTCCTGACTTTC
TRBJ2-3 | TRBV11-2 | once | TRBD2 | CASSLPAGAQYF | TGTGCCAGCAGCTTACCAGCGGGAGCGCAGTATTTT
TRBJ1-1 | TRBV19 | - | - | CATKTGNTEAFF | TGTGCCACCAAGACAGGGAACACTGAAGCTTTCTTT
TRBJ2-6 | TRBV9 | - | TRBD1 | CASSGRDRVSTGANVLTF | TGTGCCAGCAGCGGCCGGGACAGGGTTAGCACTGGGGCCAACGTCCTGACTTTC
TRBJ2-3 | TRBV4-1 | - | TRBD2 | CASRGSEAGGGTQYF | TGCGCCAGCAGGGGTAGCGAAGCGGGAGGCGGTACGCAGTATTTT
TRBJ2-2 | TRBV4-3 | - | - | CASSQERASPNTGELFF | TGCGCCAGCAGCCAAGAAAGGGCTTCCCCGAACACCGGGGAGCTGTTTTTT
TRBJ1-2 | TRBV28 | - | - | CASSSGLGTRYGYTF | TGTGCCAGCAGTTCGGGGCTTGGCACCCGCTATGGCTACACCTTC
TRBJ2-7 | TRBV7-8 | - | - | CASSLLLGNYEQYF | TGTGCCAGCAGCTTACTTCTAGGGAACTACGAGCAGTACTTC
TRBJ1-5 | TRBV7-9 | - | TRBD1 | CASTQGGGQPQHF | TGTGCCAGCACACAGGGGGGTGGACAGCCCCAGCATTTT
TRBJ1-3 | TRBV4-2 | few | - | CASSHWEVSGNTIYF | TGTGCCAGCAGCCACTGGGAGGTCTCTGGAAACACCATATATTTT
TRBJ2-7 | TRBV19 | once | - | CASSILPSYEQYF | TGTGCCAGTAGTATACTTCCCAGTTACGAGCAGTACTTC
TRBJ2-7 | TRBV7-6 | - | TRBD1 | CASSWTGEDEQYF | TGTGCCAGCAGCTGGACAGGGGAGGACGAGCAGTACTTC
TRBJ2-7 | TRBV5-8 | once | - | CASSLRQIVTYEQYF | TGTGCCAGCAGCTTGAGGCAGATCGTTACCTACGAGCAGTACTTC
TRBJ1-1 | TRBV9 | - | - | CASSVRGAEGDTEAFF | TGTGCCAGCAGCGTACGAGGGGCTGAGGGGGACACTGAAGCTTTCTTT
TRBJ2-6 | TRBV4-3 | few | - | CASSQEGGSGANVLTF | TGCGCCAGCAGCCAAGAAGGCGGCTCTGGGGCCAACGTCCTGACTTTC
TRBJ1-2 | TRBV30 | - | - | CAWELGGRGYTF | TGTGCCTGGGAGTTGGGGGGTCGAGGCTACACCTTC
TRBJ1-1 | TRBV4-1 | few | - | CASSQMGGNTEAFF | TGCGCCAGCAGCCAAATGGGCGGGAACACTGAAGCTTTCTTT
TRBJ1-5 | TRBV5-6 | - | - | CASSLVGQTNQPQHF | TGTGCCAGCAGCTTGGTTGGGCAGACCAATCAGCCCCAGCATTTT
TRBJ1-4 | TRBV5-4 | - | - | CASSPSGEEKLFF | TGTGCCAGCAGCCCCTCAGGGGAGGAAAAACTGTTTTTT
TRBJ1-1 | TRBV7-9 | - | - | CASSLDGEEAFF | TGTGCCAGCAGCTTAGACGGGGAGGAAGCTTTCTTT
TRBJ2-2 | TRBV15 | - | TRBD2 | CATSREGLAGSGELFF | TGTGCCACCAGCAGAGAGGGACTAGCGGGATCCGGGGAGCTGTTTTTT
TRBJ2-3 | TRBV7-2 | - | - | CASSLDPGVREDTQYF | TGTGCCAGCAGCTTAGATCCGGGAGTAAGGGAAGATACGCAGTATTTT
TRBJ2-2 | TRBV28 | - | TRBD1 | CATTRGYTGELFF | TGTGCTACTACCAGGGGGTACACCGGGGAGCTGTTTTTT
TRBJ1-4 | TRBV20-1 | - | - | CSARGEKLFF | TGCAGTGCTAGGGGTGAAAAACTGTTTTTT